This passage covers 10 T cell receptor beta chains from one sample sequenced in a study of blood T cell repertoires in COVID-19. Produced via immunoSEQ multiplex PCR; TCRdb's table is partial and in-frame only. The table lists some 250,000 clones, about 88% of them singletons, with 0.9% to 1% in the top ten. Sequencing was performed on peripheral blood. These receptors were obtained from a woman in her thirties or forties who had recovered from COVID-19.

The gene calls are TRBV2 and TRBJ2-1; 9 nucleotides align to TRBD2. The CDR3 contains 15 residues. Per germline, CDR1 SNHLY and CDR2 FYNNEI. The V and J ends lost 7 bases and 6 bases, in that order; junction bases with no gene match: 10. CDR3 DNA: TGTGCCAGCACCCGGGAGCTAGCGGGAATCAATGAGCAGTTCTTC. The encoded protein is CASTRELAGINEQFF.

V usage is TRBV18 and J usage is TRBJ1-2; 8 bases agree with TRBD1. V shed 3 bases and J 7 bases; nucleotides not matched to a gene: 4. The CDR3 has 13 residues. Per germline, CDR1 KGHSH and CDR2 LQKENI. The CDR3 DNA sequence: TGTGCCAGCTCACCCGGACAGGGAAGTGGCTACACCTTC. Translated: CASSPGQGSGYTF.

This chain joins TRBV9 and TRBJ2-3; weak D call: TRBD2 (5 bases). Trimming left V 4 bases short and J 2 bases short, with 8 bases between. Germline CDR1 is SGDLS and CDR2 is YYNGEE. CDR3 length: 13 amino acids. The CDR3 loop reads CASSPSPTDTQYF. The CDR3 DNA reads as TGTGCCAGCAGCCCTAGCCCCACAGATACGCAGTATTTT. Complete variable domain (other parts from reference TRBV9 and TRBJ2-3): DSGVTQTPKHLITATGQRVTLRCSPRSGDLSVYWYQQSLDQGLQFLIQYYNGEERAKGNILERFSAQQFPDLHSELNLSSLELGDSALYFCASSPSPTDTQYFGPGTRLTVL.

The chain is built from TRBV3-1 (or the pseudogene TRBV3-2) and TRBJ2-7, with TRBD2 matching 8 bases. The CDR3 consists of 13 residues. Germline V CDR1 and CDR2: LGHDT, YNNKEL (reference sequence). V was pared by 4 bases and J by 7 bases, with 6 bases of the junction left unmatched. CDR3 region: CASSPGLAPEQYF. In DNA form, the CDR3 reads TGTGCCAGCAGCCCCGGACTAGCTCCGGAGCAGTACTTC.

This clone came up a few times. The CDR3 nucleotides are TGTGCCAGCAGCGGACAGGGGTGGGAGACTGAAGCTTTCTTT. It yields the protein CASSGQGWETEAFF. This chain links TRBV5-6 with TRBJ1-1; 9 bases are a match to TRBD1. CDR3 length equals 14 residues. With V trimmed by 4 bases and J by 5 bases, 6 bases remained unmatched. Germline V lookup: CDR1 SGHDT, CDR2 YYEEEE. The whole variable domain, filled in from reference TRBV5-6 and TRBJ1-1, reads DAGVTQSPTHLIKTRGQQVTLRCSPKSGHDTVSWYQQALGQGPQFIFQYYEEEERQRGNFPDRFSGHQFPNYSSELNVNALLLGDSALYLCASSGQGWETEAFFGQGTRLTVV.

The chain recombines TRBV19 with TRBJ2-1; D is perhaps TRBD2 (7 bases). This CDR3 has 15 amino acids. V lost 5 bases and J 7 bases, leaving 18 bases between the germline ends. Germline CDR1 is LNHDA and CDR2 is SQIVND (reference sequence). CDR3 sequence reads: CASSDSWGGANEQFF. CDR3 coding DNA: TGTGCCAGTAGTGATAGCTGGGGGGGGGCTAATGAGCAGTTCTTC.

This CDR3 is CAWSAGGTEAFF. The CDR3 nucleotides read TGTGCCTGGAGTGCGGGGGGCACTGAAGCTTTCTTT. This chain connects TRBV30 to TRBJ1-1; a weak D match, TRBD1 (5 bases). V dropped 1 base and J dropped 4 bases, with 7 bases sitting between them. The CDR3 spans 12 residues. Germline CDR1 GTSNPN, CDR2 SVGIG (reference sequence).

The chain carries TRBV4-3 and TRBJ2-5, with D perhaps matching TRBD2 (6 bases). The V and J ends lost 6 bases and 5 bases respectively, with 13 bases between them. CDR1 and CDR2 from the germline V gene are LGHNA and YSLEER. This CDR3 is 13 amino acids long. The CDR3 DNA reads as TGCGCCAGCAGTCCTCAGGCGGGGGAGACCCAGTACTTC. It encodes CASSPQAGETQYF.

This clone was seen a handful of times. This rearrangement joins TRBV7-9 to TRBJ1-1; possible D gene TRBD1, 5 bases. The CDR3 sequence is 16 residues long. The germline V gene encodes CDR1 SEHNR and CDR2 FQNEAQ (reference sequence). V was shortened by 7 bases and J by 5 bases, with 23 bases between the two germline ends. The CDR3 is CASNLSGGEGRTEAFF. The CDR3 coding sequence is TGTGCCAGCAACCTGTCGGGGGGTGAGGGACGGACTGAAGCTTTCTTT.

This clone has just one count. The chain couples TRBV6-2 or TRBV6-3 to TRBJ1-1; 11 nucleotides agree with TRBD1. The CDR3 is made up of 16 amino acids. The V segment lost 0 bases and the J segment 3 bases; nucleotides outside the gene matches: 3. Germline V CDR1 and CDR2: MNHEY, SVGEGT. The CDR3 reads CASSYSRDRGDTEAFF. In nucleotides, the CDR3 is TGTGCCAGCAGTTACTCGAGGGACAGGGGGGACACTGAAGCTTTCTTT.